Listed below are T cell receptor beta chains from one sample, sequenced in a study of T cell responses to AZD1222 COVID-19 vaccine. Assay used: immunoSEQ multiplex PCR; TCRdb lists only in-frame clones, some missing. The sample holds some 120,000 clones, 70% to 90% seen once. The sequences come from peripheral blood, collected on day 0 of AZD1222 vaccination. The receptor set was obtained from an adult in good health. Each CDR3 is given with its conserved first and last residue. Fields, in order: CDR3 DNA, CDR3 protein, CDR3 length, J gene, V gene, clone size, D gene. D genes are given only for firm matches. Where a row states a size, it is once, few, many or the class of an expanded clone; other rows omit it.

DNA: TGCGCCAGCAGCCCTATAGAGTTGGGTGGCACTGAAGCTTTCTTT
CDR3: CASSPIELGGTEAFF
length: 15
J: TRBJ1-1
V: TRBV5-1
size: .
D: .

DNA: TGTGCCAGCAGCTTAGTCGGGGATAATCAGCCCCAGCATTTT
CDR3: CASSLVGDNQPQHF
length: 14
J: TRBJ1-5
V: TRBV7-9
size: .
D: .

DNA: TGTGCCAGCAGTGAATCTTGGACAGGCGTTTACAATGAGCAGTTCTTC
CDR3: CASSESWTGVYNEQFF
length: 16
J: TRBJ2-1
V: TRBV25-1
size: once
D: TRBD1

DNA: TGTGCCAGTAGTACTCAGGGGTTATGGGAAAAACTGTTTTTT
CDR3: CASSTQGLWEKLFF
length: 14
J: TRBJ1-4
V: TRBV19
size: .
D: .

DNA: TGTGCCAGCAGCCAAGGGAGCGAGCAGTACTTC
CDR3: CASSQGSEQYF
length: 11
J: TRBJ2-7
V: TRBV3-1/TRBV3-2
size: .
D: .

DNA: TGTGCCAGCAGCTTGAGAGGGCTCGTAGGGAATTCACCCCTCCACTTT
CDR3: CASSLRGLVGNSPLHF
length: 16
J: TRBJ1-6
V: TRBV7-2
size: once
D: .

DNA: TGTGCCAGCAACGGTGGGGCAGGCACCTTGAACACTGAAGCTTTCTTT
CDR3: CASNGGAGTLNTEAFF
length: 16
J: TRBJ1-1
V: TRBV4-2
size: .
D: .

DNA: TGTGCCAGCAGTTACAGCGCGGGGCGTGACGAGACCCAGTACTTC
CDR3: CASSYSAGRDETQYF
length: 15
J: TRBJ2-5
V: TRBV7-2
size: few
D: .

DNA: TGTGCCAGTAGTGCAGCGGTCGGGGGAGGTTACGAGCAGTACTTC
CDR3: CASSAAVGGGYEQYF
length: 15
J: TRBJ2-7
V: TRBV19
size: .
D: .

DNA: TGTGCCAGCTCACCAAAATCCTCCCTGAACACTGAAGCTTTCTTT
CDR3: CASSPKSSLNTEAFF
length: 15
J: TRBJ1-1
V: TRBV18
size: .
D: .

DNA: TGTGCCACCAGTGATCGGGGCCCGGGCTACGAGCAGTACTTC
CDR3: CATSDRGPGYEQYF
length: 14
J: TRBJ2-7
V: TRBV24-1
size: .
D: .

DNA: TGTGCCAGCGGGCGGTTTAGCAATCAGCCCCAGCATTTT
CDR3: CASGRFSNQPQHF
length: 13
J: TRBJ1-5
V: TRBV21-1
size: .
D: .

DNA: TGTGCCAGCAGTGAGGGAAGGGTGACTGGAAACACCATATATTTT
CDR3: CASSEGRVTGNTIYF
length: 15
J: TRBJ1-3
V: TRBV25-1
size: .
D: .

DNA: TGTGCCAGCTCACCAGATGCTGAAAAACTGTTTTTT
CDR3: CASSPDAEKLFF
length: 12
J: TRBJ1-4
V: TRBV18
size: .
D: .

DNA: TGTGCCAGCTCACCTTTGGAAGGGGAGACCCAGTACTTC
CDR3: CASSPLEGETQYF
length: 13
J: TRBJ2-5
V: TRBV18
size: .
D: .

DNA: TGTGCCAGCAGAGCCCGGGGAAGCGGGGAGCTGTTTTTT
CDR3: CASRARGSGELFF
length: 13
J: TRBJ2-2
V: TRBV12-3/TRBV12-4
size: .
D: .

DNA: TGTGCCAGCAGCTTACAGGGAGGGGATTCACCCCTCCACTTT
CDR3: CASSLQGGDSPLHF
length: 14
J: TRBJ1-6
V: TRBV7-8
size: .
D: .

DNA: TGTGCCAGCAGCCAGTCGGGAGCCGCTCTCAGGGAGCAGTTCTTC
CDR3: CASSQSGAALREQFF
length: 15
J: TRBJ2-1
V: TRBV3-1/TRBV3-2
size: .
D: .

DNA: TGCGCCAGCAGCGGAATCTTTGTGGAGACCCAGTACTTC
CDR3: CASSGIFVETQYF
length: 13
J: TRBJ2-5
V: TRBV5-1
size: .
D: .

DNA: TGTGCCAGCAGTCCCCAGGTCCAGCCCCAGCATTTT
CDR3: CASSPQVQPQHF
length: 12
J: TRBJ1-5
V: TRBV6-2/TRBV6-3
size: once
D: .

DNA: TGCGCCAGCAGCTTTAAAAATACGCAGTATTTT
CDR3: CASSFKNTQYF
length: 11
J: TRBJ2-3
V: TRBV5-1
size: .
D: .

DNA: TGTGCCAGCAGCCCTCGCTCAGGGGGTGTATTGTCCTTC
CDR3: CASSPRSGGVLSF
length: 13
J: TRBJ1-2
V: TRBV14
size: .
D: TRBD1

DNA: TGTGCCAGCAGCCAAGAGTTCAGCGGTCATCTCGAGCAGTACTTC
CDR3: CASSQEFSGHLEQYF
length: 15
J: TRBJ2-7
V: TRBV3-1/TRBV3-2
size: .
D: .

DNA: TGCGCCAGCAGCTCCTCTCCTAGCGGGGGGGCATCAGATACGCAGTATTTT
CDR3: CASSSSPSGGASDTQYF
length: 17
J: TRBJ2-3
V: TRBV5-1
size: few
D: TRBD2